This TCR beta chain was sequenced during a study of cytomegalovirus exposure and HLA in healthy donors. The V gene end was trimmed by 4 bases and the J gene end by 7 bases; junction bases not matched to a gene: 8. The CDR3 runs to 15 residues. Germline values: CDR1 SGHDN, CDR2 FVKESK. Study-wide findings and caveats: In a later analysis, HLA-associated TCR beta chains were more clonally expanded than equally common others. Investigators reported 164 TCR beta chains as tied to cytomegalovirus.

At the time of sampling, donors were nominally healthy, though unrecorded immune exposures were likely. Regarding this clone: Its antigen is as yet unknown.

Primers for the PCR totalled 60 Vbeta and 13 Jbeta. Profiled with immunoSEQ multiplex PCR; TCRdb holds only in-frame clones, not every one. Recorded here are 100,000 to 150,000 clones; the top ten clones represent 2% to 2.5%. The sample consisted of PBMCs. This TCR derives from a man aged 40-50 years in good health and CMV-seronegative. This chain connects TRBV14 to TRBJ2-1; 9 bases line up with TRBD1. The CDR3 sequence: CASSPRDRARNEQFF. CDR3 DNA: TGTGCCAGCAGCCCTAGGGACAGGGCGAGGAATGAGCAGTTCTTC.